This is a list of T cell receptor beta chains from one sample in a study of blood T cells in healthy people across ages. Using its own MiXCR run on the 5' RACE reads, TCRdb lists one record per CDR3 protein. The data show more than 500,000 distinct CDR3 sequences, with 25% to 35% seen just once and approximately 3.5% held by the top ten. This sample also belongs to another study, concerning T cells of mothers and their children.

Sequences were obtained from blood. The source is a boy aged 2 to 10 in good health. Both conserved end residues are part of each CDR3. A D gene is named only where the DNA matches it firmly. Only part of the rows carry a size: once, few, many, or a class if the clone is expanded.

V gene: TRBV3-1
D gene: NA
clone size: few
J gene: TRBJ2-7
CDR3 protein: CASSLRDADEQYF
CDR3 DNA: TGTGCCAGCAGCCTTCGGGATGCGGACGAGCAGTACTTC

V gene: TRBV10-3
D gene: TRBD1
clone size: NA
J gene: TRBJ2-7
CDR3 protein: CATLQGLEQYF
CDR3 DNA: TGTGCCACCTTACAGGGGCTCGAGCAGTACTTC

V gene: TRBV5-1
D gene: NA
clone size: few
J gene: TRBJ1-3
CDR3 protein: CASSPQVGSGNTIYF
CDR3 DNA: TGCGCCAGCAGCCCGCAGGTCGGCTCTGGAAACACCATATATTTT

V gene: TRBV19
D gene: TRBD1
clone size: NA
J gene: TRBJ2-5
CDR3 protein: CASSTWTGEETQYF
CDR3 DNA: TGTGCCAGTAGTACCTGGACAGGGGAAGAGACCCAGTACTTC

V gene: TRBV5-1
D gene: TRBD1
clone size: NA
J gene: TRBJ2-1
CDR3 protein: CASSISGGNEQFF
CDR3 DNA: TGCGCCAGCAGCATATCAGGGGGCAATGAGCAGTTCTTC

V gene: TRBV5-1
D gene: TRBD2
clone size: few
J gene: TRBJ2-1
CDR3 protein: CASSSIPLAGGPFNEQFF
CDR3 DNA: TGCGCCAGCAGCTCAATTCCACTAGCGGGAGGCCCCTTCAATGAGCAGTTCTTC

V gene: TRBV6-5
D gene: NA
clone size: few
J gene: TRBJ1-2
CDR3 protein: CASSEHGSNYGYTF
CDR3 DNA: TGTGCCAGCAGCGAACATGGGTCTAACTATGGCTACACCTTC

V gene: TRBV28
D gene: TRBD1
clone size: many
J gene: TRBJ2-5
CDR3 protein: CASSLFQGEQETQYF
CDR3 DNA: TGTGCCAGCAGTCTATTCCAGGGGGAACAAGAGACCCAGTACTTC

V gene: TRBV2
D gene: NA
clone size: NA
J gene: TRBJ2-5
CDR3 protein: CATSVLEETQYF
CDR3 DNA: TGTGCCACCAGCGTACTGGAAGAGACCCAGTACTTC

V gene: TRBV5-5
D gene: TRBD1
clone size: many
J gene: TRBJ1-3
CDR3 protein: CASNRGQGNTIYF
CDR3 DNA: TGTGCCAGCAACAGGGGCCAGGGAAACACCATATATTTT

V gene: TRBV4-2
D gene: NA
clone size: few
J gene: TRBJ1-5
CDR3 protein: CASSQERGQPQHF
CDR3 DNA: TGTGCCAGCAGCCAAGAACGGGGTCAGCCCCAGCATTTT

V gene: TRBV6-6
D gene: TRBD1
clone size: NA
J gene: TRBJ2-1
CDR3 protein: CASRRTGGRSYNEQFF
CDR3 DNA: TGTGCCAGCAGGAGAACAGGGGGCAGGTCCTACAATGAGCAGTTCTTC

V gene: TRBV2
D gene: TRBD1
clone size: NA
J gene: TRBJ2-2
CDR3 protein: CASSLSRGPSGELFF
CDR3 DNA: TGTGCCAGCAGTTTATCTAGGGGGCCGTCCGGGGAGCTGTTTTTT

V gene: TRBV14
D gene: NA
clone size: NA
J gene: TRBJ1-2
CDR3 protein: CASGRGYGYTF
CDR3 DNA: TGTGCCAGCGGCAGGGGCTATGGCTACACCTTC